This T cell receptor (beta chain) was identified during a study of shared clonotypes between healthy human individuals. Donors, healthy HIV-negative adults, lacked recent acute infections or vaccinations. In this sample, this clone turned up a few times. Its specificity is unknown. In germline, CDR1 is SGHVS, CDR2 FNYEAQ. This CDR3 has 15 residues. V was pared by 1 base and J by 10 bases, with 17 bases between. Profiling relied on immunoSEQ multiplex PCR, and the TCRdb table lists in-frame clones only, not all of them. The table includes roughly 1,600,000 clones, approximately 98.5% detected once. The study's findings and limits: Lower generation probabilities were found for non-shared clonotypes than for those shared by all four donors.

This sequence was found in a man aged 30-40 years in good health. V gene TRBV7-6 combines with J gene TRBJ2-1; D is possibly TRBD2 (6 bases). The material sequenced was naive CD4+ T cells sorted from blood. The subset here: CD45RA+ positively selected. The CDR3 DNA reads as TGTGCCAGCAGCTTAGGAGGACCTCAGGGAGGCGAGCAGTTCTTC. Protein sequence: CASSLGGPQGGEQFF.